These 25 T cell receptor beta chains were sequenced from one sample in a study of tumour-infiltrating T cells in Burkitt lymphoma (dated by TCRdb to 2019 to 2021). Libraries were made using the immunoSEQ multiplex PCR assay. In its TCRdb copy, this immuneACCESS table keeps in-frame sequences only and misses some clones. Where compared with another copy, unresolved V genes explain less than half of these, and the others have no known cause. Within this sample are about 14,000 clones, with around 30% of them counted one time only. Jointly, the top ten make up 6% to 8% of the sample. The sequenced material came from tumor tissue. The receptors derive from a human donor with diffuse large B-cell lymphoma.

The gene calls are TRBV6-5 and TRBJ2-1, with 13 bases matching TRBD2. This CDR3 spans 16 amino acids. CDR1 MNHEY and CDR2 SVGAGI come from the germline V gene. V gave up 2 bases and J gave up 13 bases; unmatched junction bases: 11. CDR3 protein: CASSYDSGTSGNNQFF. CDR3 DNA: TGTGCCAGCAGTTACGATTCTGGGACTAGCGGGAACAATCAGTTCTTC.

The CDR3 nucleotides are TGTGCCAGCAGCTTAGGGGCGACAGTAGACGGGGAGCTGTTTTTT. This sequence encodes CASSLGATVDGELFF. The V and J genes are TRBV11-2 and TRBJ2-2; D possibly corresponds to TRBD1 (5 bases). This CDR3 contains 15 residues. Trimming pared 1 base from V and 7 bases from J, leaving 13 bases between. Germline CDR1 SGHAT, CDR2 FQNNGV.

This chain connects TRBV29-1 to TRBJ2-1, with D tentatively TRBD1 (5 bases). V shed 4 bases and J shed 4 bases, with 14 bases lying between them. Germline V gene data show CDR1 as SQVTM and CDR2 as ANQGSEA. This CDR3 comprises 14 residues. The CDR3 loop is CSVGGGALYNEQFF. In DNA form, the CDR3 reads TGCAGCGTTGGGGGTGGGGCTCTTTACAATGAGCAGTTCTTC.

The V and J genes are TRBV29-1 and TRBJ2-7, with TRBD1 identical over 8 bases. CDR3 length: 13 residues. Germline V gives CDR1 SQVTM, CDR2 ANQGSEA. V gave up 6 bases and J gave up 7 bases; unmatched junction bases: 11. CDR3 amino acids: CSVDGQGAGEQYF. CDR3 bases: TGCAGCGTCGACGGGCAGGGGGCGGGGGAGCAGTACTTC.

This clone was counted a few times. The V and J genes are TRBV25-1 and TRBJ2-2; D unclear. CDR3 length: 13 amino acids. Trimming pared 3 bases from V and 4 bases from J, leaving 6 bases between. Germline values: CDR1 MGHDK, CDR2 SYGVNS. CDR3 region: CASSEGGTGELFF. The CDR3 DNA reads TGTGCCAGCAGTGAGGGCGGCACCGGGGAGCTGTTTTTT.

The V and J genes are TRBV5-1 and TRBJ1-1; D not certain. V lost 4 bases to trimming and J lost 3 bases, with 4 bases between them. Germline V CDR1 and CDR2: SGHRS, YFSETQ. The CDR3 extends over 11 amino acids. CDR3 protein: CASSADTEAFF. CDR3 nucleotides: TGCGCCAGCAGCGCGGACACTGAAGCTTTCTTT.

This chain links TRBV5-5 with TRBJ2-7, with D possibly called TRBD1 or TRBD2 (7 bases each). Germline lookup yields CDR1 SGHKS and CDR2 YYEKEE (reference sequence). Trimming stripped 4 bases from V and 4 bases from J, with 18 bases between. This CDR3 region has 15 residues. Here the CDR3 DNA reads TGTGCCAGCAGCCCAGGGATCCAGGGGGGGTACGAGCAGTACTTC. Amino acids: CASSPGIQGGYEQYF.

The chain joins TRBV28 to TRBJ2-5; a possible D gene is TRBD2 (5 bases). Germline V gene sequence: CDR1 MDHEN, CDR2 SYDVKM. The CDR3 runs 12 residues. V dropped 6 bases and J dropped 5 bases, with 10 bases sitting between them. This CDR3 is CASRDSRETQYF. The DNA for the CDR3 is TGTGCCAGCAGGGACTCGAGGGAGACCCAGTACTTC.

CDR3 nucleotides: TGTGCCAGCAGCTTAGGTGGGAGCACCGGGGAGCTGTTTTTT. Protein product: CASSLGGSTGELFF. This chain connects TRBV13 to TRBJ2-2; D possibly corresponds to TRBD2 (5 bases). From germline, CDR1 is PRHDT and CDR2 FYEKMQ (reference sequence). V was clipped by 0 bases and J by 4 bases, with 6 bases between them. The CDR3 runs to 14 residues.

This chain connects TRBV5-1 to TRBJ1-4; D is perhaps TRBD1 (6 bases). Per germline, CDR1 SGHRS and CDR2 YFSETQ. Trimming pared 0 bases from V and 6 bases from J, leaving 12 bases between. The CDR3 has 15 residues. The CDR3 reads CASSLAGGLDEKLFF. As DNA, the CDR3 is TGCGCCAGCAGCTTGGCCGGGGGCCTCGATGAAAAACTGTTTTTT.

This clone was picked up a small number of times. This CDR3 reads CASSLSSGREETQYF. The CDR3 DNA sequence: TGTGCCAGCAGCTTGTCTAGTGGGAGGGAAGAGACCCAGTACTTC. V is TRBV5-4 and J is TRBJ2-5, with 7 bases fitting TRBD2. V shed 1 base, J shed 3 bases, and the junction held 6 bases outside the gene matches. In germline, CDR1 is SGHNT, CDR2 YYREEE (reference sequence). The CDR3 has 15 residues.

A few counts support this clone. This sequence joins TRBV6-8 and TRBJ1-4, with TRBD1 as a possible D gene (6 bases). This CDR3 spans 15 amino acids. Germline V gene sequence: CDR1 MNHGY, CDR2 SAAAGT. V dropped 5 bases and J dropped 4 bases, with 14 bases sitting between them. The CDR3 spells CASSKINRVNEKLFF. CDR3 nucleotides: TGTGCCAGCAGTAAGATTAACAGGGTTAATGAAAAACTGTTTTTT.

This clone showed up just a few times. The rearrangement links TRBV6-5 to TRBJ2-6; TRBD1 is a possible D gene (5 bases). The CDR3 loop spans 12 amino acids. V lost 2 bases to trimming and J lost 12 bases, with 8 bases between them. CDR1 and CDR2 from the germline V gene are MNHEY and SVGAGI. The CDR3 DNA reads TGTGCCAGCAGTTACAGGGGTGGCGTCCTGACTTTC. Amino acids: CASSYRGGVLTF.

This chain links TRBV9 with TRBJ2-2; 9 nucleotides match TRBD1. Germline CDR1 is SGDLS and CDR2 is YYNGEE. The CDR3 length is 16 residues. Losses at the gene ends were 2 bases for V and 5 bases for J; bases not matched to a gene: 7. CDR3 loop: CASSVTPGQGTGELFF. The CDR3 DNA sequence: TGTGCCAGCAGCGTGACACCGGGACAGGGAACCGGGGAGCTGTTTTTT.

This clone was picked up one time. The J gene is TRBJ2-1, the V gene TRBV14; either TRBD1 or TRBD2 may fit D (5 bases each). The CDR3 has 15 residues. Germline V gene sequence: CDR1 SGHDN, CDR2 FVKESK. Deletions cut 4 bases from V and 2 bases from J, with 12 bases between. CDR3 loop: CASSLGAGAYNEQFF. The CDR3 nucleotides read TGTGCCAGCAGCCTCGGGGCGGGCGCCTACAATGAGCAGTTCTTC.

This clone was detected a few times. The gene calls are TRBV4-2 and TRBJ2-2; 16 bases agree with TRBD2. Trimming removed 3 bases from V and 5 bases from J; junction bases left unmatched: 9. Germline loops: CDR1 LGHNA, CDR2 YNFKEQ. This CDR3 region has 19 residues. The CDR3 is CASSQGTSGRASVTGELFF. CDR3 DNA: TGTGCCAGCAGCCAGGGGACTAGCGGGAGGGCCTCGGTTACCGGGGAGCTGTTTTTT.

This clone was seen a handful of times. The CDR3 loop reads CASSSRDRGYNEQFF. The CDR3, as DNA: TGTGCCAGCAGTTCTCGGGACAGGGGTTACAATGAGCAGTTCTTC. The chain couples TRBV6-5 to TRBJ2-1, with TRBD1 matching over 10 bases. This CDR3 is built from 15 residues. Germline CDR1 reads MNHEY; CDR2 reads SVGAGI. V lost 4 bases, J lost 4 bases, and 4 bases stayed unmatched.

For this clone: The DNA is omitted, as the CDR3 cannot be located on it reliably, and the CDR3 follows TCRdb's listing. The chain combines TRBV19 with TRBJ1-4; the D call of TRBD1 is as the table states it, not checked on the DNA. The CDR3 region is 15 residues in length, termini included. Germline-derived CDR1 and CDR2 are LNHDA and SQIVND (reference sequence). The CDR3 loop is CASTSGHNRNEKLFF.

V is TRBV7-9 and J is TRBJ1-3; D is undetermined. The V end was cut by 1 base, the J end by 7 bases, with 14 bases between. The CDR3 length is 15 residues. Per germline, CDR1 SEHNR and CDR2 FQNEAQ (reference sequence). The CDR3 protein is CASSLDRTGGNTIYF. CDR3 sequence (DNA): TGTGCCAGCAGCTTAGATAGGACCGGAGGGAACACCATATATTTT.

This clone qualifies as medium-sized. The V gene is TRBV4-2, the J gene TRBJ2-5, with 8 bases identical to TRBD1. From germline, CDR1 is LGHNA and CDR2 YNFKEQ. CDR3 size: 14 residues. Trimming at V came to 3 bases and at J to 5 bases, leaving 5 bases not matched to a gene. CDR3 sequence reads: CASSQDREGETQYF. The CDR3, as DNA: TGTGCCAGCAGCCAGGACAGGGAAGGGGAGACCCAGTACTTC.

The chain links TRBV18 to TRBJ1-2; 8 bases agree with TRBD1. Losses at the gene ends were 5 bases for V and 4 bases for J; bases not matched to a gene: 6. Germline CDR1 KGHSH, CDR2 LQKENI. The CDR3 has 14 amino acids. CDR3 sequence reads: CASSVDRAGYGYTF. CDR3 bases: TGTGCCAGCTCAGTGGACAGGGCAGGCTATGGCTACACCTTC.

The gene calls are TRBV7-9 and TRBJ1-4, with D hard to call. V was trimmed by 7 bases and J by 8 bases, leaving 8 bases between them. The CDR3 is 11 residues long. Germline values: CDR1 SEHNR, CDR2 FQNEAQ (reference sequence). This CDR3 is CASNSFEKLFF. The CDR3, as DNA: TGTGCCAGCAACTCGTTCGAAAAACTGTTTTTT. The whole variable domain, filled in from reference TRBV7-9 and TRBJ1-4, reads DTGVSQNPRHKITKRGQNVTFRCDPISEHNRLYWYRQTLGQGPEFLTYFQNEAQLEKSRLLSDRFSAERPKGSFSTLEIQRTEQGDSAMYLCASNSFEKLFFGSGTQLSVL.

This chain joins TRBV7-8 and TRBJ1-5; perhaps TRBD1 as D (6 bases). V dropped 1 base and J dropped 3 bases, with 13 bases sitting between them. This CDR3 is 16 amino acids long. Germline assignment: CDR1 SGHVS and CDR2 FQNEAQ. The CDR3 DNA is TGTGCCAGCAGCTTAGGATGGACAGTTGACAATCAGCCCCAGCATTTT. Its translation is CASSLGWTVDNQPQHF.

The chain recombines TRBV11-2 with TRBJ2-5; D unclear. CDR1 and CDR2 (germline): SGHAT, FQNNGV. The CDR3 is made up of 13 amino acids. Trimming pared 1 base from V and 5 bases from J, leaving 8 bases between. The CDR3 nucleotides read TGTGCCAGCAGCTTAGCGGACCGGGAGACCCAGTACTTC. Protein product: CASSLADRETQYF.

The chain recombines TRBV4-1 with TRBJ1-2, with D maybe TRBD1 (6 bases). The CDR3 loop spans 16 amino acids. Germline V gene lookup returns CDR1 MGHRA and CDR2 YSYEKL. Trimming removed 3 bases at V and 6 bases at J, with 20 bases between. The DNA for the CDR3 is TGCGCCAGCAGCCACTACCGAGACAGGCCGGGCGATGGCTACACCTTC. This sequence encodes CASSHYRDRPGDGYTF.